These T cell receptor beta chains were read from a single sample in a study of cytotoxic CD8 clonotypes in ibrutinib-treated CLL. The assay was immunoSEQ multiplex PCR, and TCRdb's table has in-frame clones only and misses some. This sample has approximately 97,000 clones; approximately 77% occur once, and the top ten carry around 23%. The sample here was PBMCs, taken after 24 months of ibrutinib treatment. The source of these receptors is a human donor with chronic lymphocytic leukemia. The CDR3 runs from the conserved cysteine through the conserved F or W. D genes are given only for firm matches.

v_gene	j_gene	d_gene	CDR3aa
TRBV5-6	TRBJ2-7	.	CASSLGYEQYF
TRBV18	TRBJ2-5	.	CASSPGTRETQYF
TRBV4-3	TRBJ2-7	.	CASSQELVTSSYEQYF
TRBV7-2	TRBJ2-3	.	CASSPRVADTQYF
TRBV25-1	TRBJ2-2	TRBD1	CASSVTGDTGELFF
TRBV28	TRBJ1-5	.	CASNTDRPFAVNQPQHF
TRBV7-6	TRBJ2-5	TRBD2	CASSIGLAETQYF
TRBV7-9	TRBJ2-3	TRBD1	CASSPFGDRAPDTQYF
TRBV29-1	TRBJ1-4	.	CSVKDRLNEKLFF
TRBV7-3	TRBJ2-2	.	CASSLRAGNSNTGELFF
TRBV27	TRBJ2-7	TRBD1	CASSHRQGHEQYF
TRBV7-3	TRBJ2-1	TRBD2	CASSLASGRGSNEQFF
TRBV2	TRBJ2-5	TRBD2	CASSRGLASETQYF
TRBV9	TRBJ2-7	.	CASSVSPLPYEQYF
TRBV7-9	TRBJ2-1	.	CASSLEGPPQEQFF
TRBV11-2	TRBJ1-1	.	CASSLEAITEAFF
TRBV28	TRBJ1-2	TRBD1	CASSFMPGQGNYGYTF
TRBV28	TRBJ1-3	.	CASSSPGSGNTIYF
TRBV30	TRBJ2-4	.	CAWSGSGTENIQYF
TRBV28	TRBJ1-2	TRBD1	CASSKGTGGGYGYTF
TRBV6-1	TRBJ2-1	.	CAAGTGVNEQFF
TRBV2	TRBJ2-1	TRBD2	CASSVPSLAGNEQFF
TRBV4-1	TRBJ2-7	TRBD1	CASSQGWTGPYEQYF
TRBV21-1	TRBJ2-7	.	CASSKRTVSYEQYF
TRBV5-1	TRBJ2-1	TRBD2	CASSGRDYRNEQFF
TRBV30	TRBJ2-3	TRBD2	CAWSLRGGASDTQYF
TRBV27	TRBJ2-1	TRBD1	CASRDRATYNEQFF
TRBV7-9	TRBJ1-4	TRBD1	CASSSRTGGLKLFF
TRBV29-1	TRBJ1-3	.	CSVEDRLSSGNTIYF
TRBV9	TRBJ2-7	TRBD1	CASSGSVGQGGGYEQYF
TRBV28	TRBJ1-1	.	CASSVTGWAFF
TRBV10-3	TRBJ1-1	.	CAISEPQGMNTEAFF
TRBV2	TRBJ1-6	TRBD1	CASRATGGQNSPLHF
TRBV5-6	TRBJ1-5	.	CASSRVQGSNQPQHF
TRBV6-1	TRBJ1-5	.	CASSASGPNQPQHF
TRBV19	TRBJ1-2	.	CASIADSRYDGYTF
TRBV18	TRBJ1-5	.	CASSPRQRENQPQHF
TRBV11-1	TRBJ1-1	.	CASSLTEVTEAFF
TRBV7-8	TRBJ1-3	.	CASSLVGSSGSGNTIYF
TRBV6-1	TRBJ2-1	.	CASSESEVHNEQFF
TRBV4-2	TRBJ2-1	.	CASSQDTQSQGNEQFF